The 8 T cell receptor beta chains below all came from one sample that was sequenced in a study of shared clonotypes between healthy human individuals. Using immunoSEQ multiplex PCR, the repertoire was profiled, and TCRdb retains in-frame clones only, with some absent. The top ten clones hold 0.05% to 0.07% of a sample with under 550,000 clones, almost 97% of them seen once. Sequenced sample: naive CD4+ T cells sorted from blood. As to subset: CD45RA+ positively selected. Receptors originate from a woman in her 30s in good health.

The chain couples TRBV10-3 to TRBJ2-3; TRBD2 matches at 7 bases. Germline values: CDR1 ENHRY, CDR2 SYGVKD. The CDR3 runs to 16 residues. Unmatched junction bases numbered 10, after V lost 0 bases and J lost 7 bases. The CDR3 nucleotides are TGTGCCATCAGTGAGTCCGACGCGGGAGTAGTCAATACGCAGTATTTT. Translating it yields CAISESDAGVVNTQYF.

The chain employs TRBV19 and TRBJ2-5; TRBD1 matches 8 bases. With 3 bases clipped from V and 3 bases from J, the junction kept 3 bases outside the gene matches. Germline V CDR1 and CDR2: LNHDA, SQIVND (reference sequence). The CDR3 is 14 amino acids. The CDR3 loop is CASSIRTGKETQYF. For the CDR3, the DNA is TGTGCCAGTAGTATCCGGACAGGGAAAGAGACCCAGTACTTC.

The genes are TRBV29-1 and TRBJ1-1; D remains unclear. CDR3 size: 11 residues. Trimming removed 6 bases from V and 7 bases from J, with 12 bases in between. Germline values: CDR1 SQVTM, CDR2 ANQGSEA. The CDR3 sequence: CSVTKAFEAFF. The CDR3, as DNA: TGCAGCGTCACGAAGGCGTTTGAAGCTTTCTTT.

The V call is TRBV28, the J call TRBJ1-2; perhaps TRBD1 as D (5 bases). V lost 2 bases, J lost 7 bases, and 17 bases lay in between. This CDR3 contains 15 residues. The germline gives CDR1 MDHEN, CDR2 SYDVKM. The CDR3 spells CASSLSSRGALGYTF. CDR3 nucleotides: TGTGCCAGCAGTTTAAGTTCCCGAGGGGCTCTTGGCTACACCTTC.

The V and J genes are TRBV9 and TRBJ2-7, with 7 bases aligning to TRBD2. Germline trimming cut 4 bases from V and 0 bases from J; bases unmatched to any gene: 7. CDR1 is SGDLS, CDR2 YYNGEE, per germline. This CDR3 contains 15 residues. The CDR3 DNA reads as TGTGCCAGCAGCCCCCTAGGACTAGGCTCCTACGAGCAGTACTTC. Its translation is CASSPLGLGSYEQYF.

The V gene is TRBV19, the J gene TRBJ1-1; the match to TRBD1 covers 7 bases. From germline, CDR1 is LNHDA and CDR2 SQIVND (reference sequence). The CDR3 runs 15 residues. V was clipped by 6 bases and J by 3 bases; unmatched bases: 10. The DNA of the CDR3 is TGTGCCAGTAGGGCGGGACAGCTCTTTTACACTGAAGCTTTCTTT. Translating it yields CASRAGQLFYTEAFF.

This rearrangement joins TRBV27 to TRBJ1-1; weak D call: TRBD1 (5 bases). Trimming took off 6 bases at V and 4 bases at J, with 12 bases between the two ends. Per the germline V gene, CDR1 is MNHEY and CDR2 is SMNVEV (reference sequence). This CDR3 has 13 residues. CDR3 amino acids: CASSRSGGTEAFF. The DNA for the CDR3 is TGTGCCAGCAGCCGCAGTGGGGGCACTGAAGCTTTCTTT.

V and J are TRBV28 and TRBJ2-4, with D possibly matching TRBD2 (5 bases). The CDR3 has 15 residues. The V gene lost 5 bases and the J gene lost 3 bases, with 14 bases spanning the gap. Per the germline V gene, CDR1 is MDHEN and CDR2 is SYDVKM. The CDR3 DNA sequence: TGTGCCAGCAGTCTGGACTCTATGGACAAAAACATTCAGTACTTC. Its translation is CASSLDSMDKNIQYF.